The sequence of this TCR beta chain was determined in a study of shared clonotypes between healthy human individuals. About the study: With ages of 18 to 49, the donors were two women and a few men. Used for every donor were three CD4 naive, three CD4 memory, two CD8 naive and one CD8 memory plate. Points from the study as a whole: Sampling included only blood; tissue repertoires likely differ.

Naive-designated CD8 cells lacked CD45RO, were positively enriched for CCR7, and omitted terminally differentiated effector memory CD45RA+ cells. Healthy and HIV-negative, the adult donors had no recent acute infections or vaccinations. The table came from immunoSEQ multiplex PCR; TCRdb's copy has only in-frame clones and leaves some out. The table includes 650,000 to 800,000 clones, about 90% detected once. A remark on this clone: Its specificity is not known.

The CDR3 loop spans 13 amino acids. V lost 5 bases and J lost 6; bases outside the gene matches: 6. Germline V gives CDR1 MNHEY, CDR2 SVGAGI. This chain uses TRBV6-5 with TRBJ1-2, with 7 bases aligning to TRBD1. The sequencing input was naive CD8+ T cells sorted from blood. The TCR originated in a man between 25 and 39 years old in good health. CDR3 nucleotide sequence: TGTGCCAGCAGTCGGAACAGGGGTGATGGCTACACCTTC. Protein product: CASSRNRGDGYTF.